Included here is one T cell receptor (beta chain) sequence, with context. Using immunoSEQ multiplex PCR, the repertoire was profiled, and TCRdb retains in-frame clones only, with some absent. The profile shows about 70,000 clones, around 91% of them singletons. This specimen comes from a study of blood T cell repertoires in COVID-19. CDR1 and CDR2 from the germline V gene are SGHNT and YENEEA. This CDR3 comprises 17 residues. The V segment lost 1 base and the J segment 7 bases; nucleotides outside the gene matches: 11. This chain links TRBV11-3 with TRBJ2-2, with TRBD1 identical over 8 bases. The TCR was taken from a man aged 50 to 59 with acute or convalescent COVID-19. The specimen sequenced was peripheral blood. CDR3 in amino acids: CASSLGVDGQGVGELFF. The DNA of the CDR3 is TGTGCCAGCAGCTTAGGAGTAGATGGACAGGGCGTCGGGGAGCTGTTTTTT.